These 21 T cell receptor beta chains were all obtained from the same sample, sequenced in a study of blood T cell repertoires in COVID-19. Only in-frame clones appear in the TCRdb table, and some are missing; sequencing was by immunoSEQ multiplex PCR. The sample has 200,000 or so clones, roughly 80% seen once. Sequencing input: peripheral blood. The receptors here all came from a woman aged 25 to 39 with acute or convalescent COVID-19.

This clone was recorded once. V usage is TRBV2 and J usage is TRBJ1-6, with TRBD1 identical over 8 bases. Germline V gene data show CDR1 as SNHLY and CDR2 as FYNNEI. The CDR3 covers 14 residues. V was clipped by 6 bases and J by 6 bases; unmatched bases: 4. CDR3 amino acids: CASRQGASNSPLHF. CDR3 DNA sequence: TGTGCCAGCAGGCAGGGGGCATCTAATTCACCCCTCCACTTT.

The genes are TRBV3-1 (or the pseudogene TRBV3-2) and TRBJ1-5; 7 bases map to TRBD1. The CDR3 spans 16 residues. Germline-derived CDR1 and CDR2 are LGHDT and YNNKEL (reference sequence). Trimming at V came to 6 bases and at J to 0 bases, leaving 8 bases not matched to a gene. This CDR3 is CASREGQHYSNQPQHF. CDR3 nucleotides: TGTGCCAGCAGGGAGGGACAGCATTATAGCAATCAGCCCCAGCATTTT.

Only a few counts were recorded for this clone. The rearrangement links TRBV5-1 to TRBJ2-3; D is unclear. V lost 2 bases to trimming and J lost 4 bases, with 14 bases between them. CDR1 is SGHRS and CDR2 is YFSETQ in the germline V gene. CDR3 size: 15 residues. CDR3 sequence reads: CASSFTSAASDTQYF. The CDR3 nucleotides read TGCGCCAGCAGCTTTACTTCCGCGGCGTCAGATACGCAGTATTTT. The whole variable domain, filled in from reference TRBV5-1 and TRBJ2-3, reads KAGVTQTPRYLIKTRGQQVTLSCSPISGHRSVSWYQQTPGQGLQFLFEYFSETQRNKGNFPGRFSGRQFSNSRSEMNVSTLELGDSALYLCASSFTSAASDTQYFGPGTRLTVL.

This sequence joins TRBV7-6 and TRBJ1-1; tentative D call: TRBD1 (6 bases). Germline V CDR1 and CDR2: SGHVS, FNYEAQ. V was pared by 6 bases and J by 1 base, with 9 bases between. This CDR3 spans 13 amino acids. The CDR3, as DNA: TGTGCCAGCAGGGGAGGGGGGAACACTGAAGCTTTCTTT. This codes for CASRGGGNTEAFF. Full variable domain (rest looked up from reference TRBV7-6 and TRBJ1-1): GAGVSQSPRYKVTKRGQDVALRCDPISGHVSLYWYRQALGQGPEFLTYFNYEAQQDKSGLPNDRFSAERPEGSISTLTIQRTEQRDSAMYRCASRGGGNTEAFFGQGTRLTVV.

The CDR3 here is CATSDSGTGFLEQYF. CDR3 DNA sequence: TGTGCCACCAGTGATTCAGGGACAGGGTTTCTCGAGCAGTACTTC. The chain joins TRBV24-1 to TRBJ2-7; 9 nucleotides line up with TRBD1. Germline V gene data show CDR1 as KGHDR and CDR2 as SFDVKD. The CDR3 is 15 residues long. Losses at the gene ends were 2 bases for V and 6 bases for J; bases not matched to a gene: 7.

The chain is built from TRBV10-1 and TRBJ2-7; the match to TRBD1 covers 7 bases. The germline V gene encodes CDR1 WNHNN and CDR2 SYGVQD (reference sequence). V trimming: 0 bases; J trimming: 4 bases; junction bases outside the gene matches: 6. The CDR3 totals 15 residues. Here the CDR3 reads CASSESSGGRYEQYF. In nucleotides, the CDR3 is TGCGCCAGCAGTGAGTCATCAGGGGGTCGGTACGAGCAGTACTTC.

The V call is TRBV28, the J call TRBJ1-3; D gene uncertain. Germline lookup yields CDR1 MDHEN and CDR2 SYDVKM. The V and J ends lost 4 bases and 0 bases respectively, with 7 bases between them. CDR3 size: 14 residues. The CDR3 spells CASSSWASGNTIYF. The CDR3 DNA sequence: TGTGCCAGCAGTTCTTGGGCCTCTGGAAACACCATATATTTT.

V is TRBV10-3 and J is TRBJ1-4, with unresolved D. In germline, CDR1 is ENHRY, CDR2 SYGVKD. CDR3 size: 15 residues. V shed 5 bases and J shed 7 bases, with 17 bases lying between them. The CDR3 region has the DNA TGTGCCATCAGTAAGGACTCTCTCGGCGGTGAAAAACTGTTTTTT. It is translated as CAISKDSLGGEKLFF.

The chain joins TRBV6-1 to TRBJ1-5; D gene unclear. V shed 3 bases and J shed 6 bases, with 9 bases lying between them. CDR1 is MNHNS, CDR2 SASEGT, per germline. There are 13 residues in the CDR3. Here the CDR3 reads CASSESVIQPQHF. CDR3 DNA sequence: TGTGCCAGCAGTGAGAGTGTTATTCAGCCCCAGCATTTT.

The chain has TRBV7-2 and TRBJ2-2, with 9 bases that match TRBD2. Losses at the gene ends were 3 bases for V and 4 bases for J; bases not matched to a gene: 6. CDR3 length: 16 amino acids. Germline V CDR1 and CDR2: SGHTA, FQGNSA. In DNA form, the CDR3 reads TGTGCCAGCAGCTTGGCTAGCGGGGCGGGCACCGGGGAGCTGTTTTTT. It is translated as CASSLASGAGTGELFF.

The rearrangement links TRBV19 to TRBJ1-4; no reliable D call. V shed 1 base and J shed 5 bases, with 11 bases lying between them. This CDR3 spans 15 amino acids. Germline CDR1 is LNHDA and CDR2 is SQIVND (reference sequence). For the CDR3, the DNA is TGTGCCAGTAGTATAGGTTGGCAGGTGAATGAAAAACTGTTTTTT. The encoded protein is CASSIGWQVNEKLFF.

The chain is built from TRBV15 and TRBJ1-2; 9 nucleotides align to TRBD1. The CDR3 loop spans 15 amino acids. Per the germline V gene, CDR1 is LNHNV and CDR2 is YYDKDF (reference sequence). V shed 5 bases and J 2 bases; nucleotides not matched to a gene: 6. CDR3 sequence reads: CATSGGGTGNYGYTF. The CDR3 bases are TGTGCCACCAGCGGGGGGGGGACAGGGAACTATGGCTACACCTTC.

CDR3 sequence reads: CASSISEGIPEETQYF. The CDR3, as DNA: TGTGCCAGTAGTATTTCCGAGGGTATCCCCGAAGAGACCCAGTACTTC. The chain combines TRBV19 with TRBJ2-5; D possibly corresponds to TRBD2 (5 bases). The germline V and J ends were trimmed by 3 bases and 3 bases, with 17 bases remaining between them. The CDR3 runs 16 residues. Germline CDR1 is LNHDA and CDR2 is SQIVND (reference sequence).

The rearrangement links TRBV5-5 to TRBJ1-1, with D possibly TRBD1 on 6 matching bases. The germline CDR1 and CDR2 sequences are SGHKS and YYEKEE (reference sequence). The CDR3 loop spans 14 amino acids. V gave up 2 bases and J gave up 1 base, with 9 bases separating them. CDR3 protein: CASSLRTANTEAFF. Here the CDR3 DNA reads TGTGCCAGCAGCTTAAGGACAGCGAACACTGAAGCTTTCTTT.

This clone was recorded once. The chain has TRBV10-1 and TRBJ2-2; 7 bases map to TRBD1. V was clipped by 6 bases and J by 4 bases; unmatched bases: 5. Looked up from germline, CDR1 is WNHNN and CDR2 is SYGVQD (reference sequence). The CDR3 totals 14 residues. The CDR3 sequence is CASSPGTVTGELFF. The CDR3 nucleotides read TGCGCCAGCAGCCCCGGGACAGTCACCGGGGAGCTGTTTTTT.

The rearrangement links TRBV28 to TRBJ1-2; D is possibly TRBD1 (6 bases). CDR1 and CDR2 (germline): MDHEN, SYDVKM. CDR3 length: 14 amino acids. V lost 7 bases and J lost 4, with 16 bases in between. CDR3 bases: TGTGCCAGCATCCAATCTACAGGGTCCTATGGCTACACCTTC. This encodes CASIQSTGSYGYTF.

The chain couples TRBV28 to TRBJ1-1; a weak D match, TRBD1 (5 bases). With 2 bases removed from V and 10 bases from J, the gap between germline ends came to 11 bases. The CDR3 sequence is 12 residues long. Germline lookup yields CDR1 MDHEN and CDR2 SYDVKM. The DNA of the CDR3 is TGTGCCAGCAGTTTAGGCGACAGAGTAGCTTTCTTT. It encodes CASSLGDRVAFF.

The gene calls are TRBV11-2 and TRBJ2-2, with D perhaps matching TRBD2 (7 bases). CDR3 size: 15 residues. CDR1 SGHAT and CDR2 FQNNGV come from the germline V gene. Trimming left V 2 bases short and J 6 bases short, with 13 bases between. The CDR3 DNA sequence: TGTGCCAGCAGCTTACGGGGGGCCGCCGCCGGGGAGCTGTTTTTT. It codes for CASSLRGAAAGELFF.

V is TRBV12-3 or TRBV12-4 and J is TRBJ2-1, with D hard to call. The CDR3 consists of 12 residues. The ends were cut back, 7 bases at V and 7 bases at J, with 11 bases in the middle. The CDR3 reads CASINYSNEQFF. The CDR3 region has the DNA TGTGCCAGCATTAATTATAGTAATGAGCAGTTCTTC.

This clone is large in the sample. CDR3: CASSLGGGAGGPSYEQYF. CDR3 DNA: TGTGCCAGCAGCTTAGGGGGTGGAGCGGGAGGGCCCTCCTACGAGCAGTACTTC. V usage is TRBV7-9 and J usage is TRBJ2-7; the match to TRBD2 covers 10 bases. The junction had 9 bases not matched to a gene; V was cut back by 1 base and J by 0 bases. Looked up from germline, CDR1 is SEHNR and CDR2 is FQNEAQ (reference sequence). The CDR3 has 18 residues.

The chain combines TRBV4-1 with TRBJ2-1; D unclear. V was pared by 1 base and J by 4 bases, with 14 bases between. This CDR3 is built from 16 residues. Germline assignment: CDR1 MGHRA and CDR2 YSYEKL. DNA of the CDR3: TGCGCCAGCAGCCAAGTCGGGTTTTCCCTTTACAATGAGCAGTTCTTC. The encoded protein is CASSQVGFSLYNEQFF.